Presented here are 23 T cell receptor beta chains from one specimen sequenced in a study of blood T cell repertoires in COVID-19. Clones were read by immunoSEQ multiplex PCR, and TCRdb kept only the in-frame ones, dropping some. The sample has 14,000 or so clones; more than 80% are singletons. The sample was peripheral blood. The receptors were gathered from a man in his forties or fifties with active COVID-19.

The V gene is TRBV12-5, the J gene TRBJ2-5; D may be TRBD2 (6 bases). From germline, CDR1 is LGHNT and CDR2 FRNRAP. Trimming pared 3 bases from V and 9 bases from J, leaving 8 bases between. The CDR3 loop spans 11 amino acids. The CDR3 nucleotides are TGTGCTAGTGGTTTTGGACTATCCCAGTACTTC. Translated, it gives CASGFGLSQYF.

The chain links TRBV29-1 to TRBJ2-3; 7 bases agree with TRBD1. The CDR3 sequence is 15 residues long. V dropped 7 bases and J dropped 4; count of bases not matched to a gene: 14. Germline assignment: CDR1 SQVTM and CDR2 ANQGSEA. CDR3 nucleotides: TGCAGCGCCACGTCCGACAGGGTCGGCGCAGATACGCAGTATTTT. Its translation: CSATSDRVGADTQYF.

The chain uses TRBV18 and TRBJ1-1, with D possibly being TRBD1 (5 bases). V lost 4 bases and J 2 bases, leaving 8 bases between the germline ends. In germline, CDR1 is KGHSH, CDR2 LQKENI. CDR3 size: 13 residues. The CDR3 DNA sequence: TGTGCCAGCTCACTGGACAAAAACACTGAAGCTTTCTTT. Translated, it gives CASSLDKNTEAFF.

The chain is built from TRBV11-2 and TRBJ2-1, with D perhaps TRBD2 (6 bases). This CDR3 is built from 18 residues. Germline CDR1 SGHAT, CDR2 FQNNGV. Trimming removed 4 bases at V and 0 bases at J, with 19 bases between. The CDR3 spells CASSSLRSGPRSYNEQFF. CDR3 nucleotides: TGTGCCAGCAGCTCCTTAAGGAGCGGGCCCCGCTCCTACAATGAGCAGTTCTTC.

The gene calls are TRBV28 and TRBJ1-1; the D gene is possibly TRBD1 (5 bases). Per the germline V gene, CDR1 is MDHEN and CDR2 is SYDVKM. V was cut by 5 bases and J by 0 bases, with 7 bases left in between. This CDR3 is 13 amino acids long. Here the CDR3 reads CASSPTVNTEAFF. In nucleotides, the CDR3 is TGTGCCAGCAGTCCGACAGTGAACACTGAAGCTTTCTTT.

The DNA of the CDR3 is TGTGCCAGCAGCCCAACTAGCGGACAAGAGACCCAGTACTTC. Its translation is CASSPTSGQETQYF. The chain is built from TRBV7-3 and TRBJ2-5, with TRBD2 matching over 8 bases. Germline CDR1 SGHTA, CDR2 FQGTGA. V shed 5 bases, J shed 2 bases, and the junction held 4 bases outside the gene matches. The CDR3 covers 14 residues.

The chain has TRBV4-2 and TRBJ1-1; D not resolved. From germline, CDR1 is LGHNA and CDR2 YNFKEQ. This CDR3 region has 15 residues. Trimming removed 0 bases from V and 5 bases from J, with 13 bases in between. The CDR3 spells CASSQDEGSYTEAFF. As DNA, the CDR3 is TGTGCCAGCAGCCAAGATGAGGGAAGTTATACTGAAGCTTTCTTT.

The chain joins TRBV10-3 to TRBJ1-2; 8 bases map to TRBD1. The V gene's germline CDR1 is ENHRY and CDR2 SYGVKD. The CDR3 is 14 amino acids. V was clipped by 10 bases and J by 3 bases; unmatched bases: 10. CDR3 nucleotides: TGTGCCACCGGACAGGGTCCACAGGACTATGGCTACACCTTC. Its protein is CATGQGPQDYGYTF.

The chain's CDR3 is CASSGGLGRAGELFF. CDR3 sequence (DNA): TGTGCCAGCAGCGGGGGACTAGGGAGGGCCGGGGAGCTGTTTTTT. The J gene is TRBJ2-2, the V gene TRBV5-4; 8 nucleotides match TRBD2. The CDR3 sequence is 15 residues long. The J segment lost 6 bases and the V segment lost 4 bases, leaving 8 bases of the junction unmatched. The V gene's germline CDR1 is SGHNT and CDR2 YYREEE (reference sequence).

The rearrangement joins TRBV24-1 to TRBJ2-1; TRBD1 might be the D (5 bases). V was pared by 4 bases and J by 0 bases, with 12 bases between. The CDR3 contains 16 residues. The germline gives CDR1 KGHDR, CDR2 SFDVKD. The CDR3 DNA follows: TGTGCCACCAGTGACCACAGGTCAAGCTCCTACAATGAGCAGTTCTTC. Encoded protein: CATSDHRSSSYNEQFF.

This chain uses TRBV3-1 (or the pseudogene TRBV3-2) with TRBJ1-1; D is possibly TRBD1 (5 bases). This CDR3 has 20 amino acids. Trimming pared 3 bases from V and 3 bases from J, leaving 29 bases between. CDR1 is LGHDT, CDR2 YNNKEL, per germline (reference sequence). CDR3: CASSHPTHAGTQTVDTEAFF. DNA for the CDR3: TGTGCCAGCAGCCACCCTACCCACGCCGGGACTCAGACAGTTGACACTGAAGCTTTCTTT.

This sequence joins TRBV28 and TRBJ1-5; D uncertain. CDR3 length: 12 amino acids. Germline-derived CDR1 and CDR2 are MDHEN and SYDVKM. V lost 4 bases to trimming and J lost 5 bases, with 6 bases between them. The chain's CDR3 is CASSYTDQPQHF. The CDR3 nucleotides are TGTGCCAGCAGTTATACAGATCAGCCCCAGCATTTT.

The chain is built from TRBV7-8 and TRBJ2-1, with TRBD1 matching 7 bases. This CDR3 is 16 amino acids long. The V and J ends lost 1 base and 7 bases, in that order; junction bases with no gene match: 10. CDR1 is SGHVS, CDR2 FQNEAQ, per germline. CDR3 in DNA: TGTGCCAGCAGCTTAGAGTATGGACCAGGGGGTAATGAGCAGTTCTTC. Encoded protein: CASSLEYGPGGNEQFF.

The chain has TRBV29-1 and TRBJ2-1, with 7 bases matching TRBD1. This CDR3 contains 17 residues. V lost 3 bases, J lost 4 bases, and 15 bases stayed unmatched. Germline V lookup: CDR1 SQVTM, CDR2 ANQGSEA. The CDR3 coding sequence is TGCAGCGTTGATGGCCTAACCGAACAGGGGTTGTACAATGAGCAGTTCTTC. As protein: CSVDGLTEQGLYNEQFF.

CDR3 bases: TGTGCCAGCAGTCCCTTAAACACCGGGGAGCTGTTTTTT. It is translated as CASSPLNTGELFF. The genes are TRBV6-2 or TRBV6-3 and TRBJ2-2; D is unclear. Between the trimmed V and J ends, which lost 5 bases and 2 bases, there was a span of 6 bases. The germline gives CDR1 MNHEY, CDR2 SVGEGT. The CDR3 consists of 13 residues.

Here the CDR3 reads CASSPRVPNEKLFF. CDR3 sequence (DNA): TGTGCCAGCAGCCCCAGGGTCCCCAATGAAAAACTGTTTTTT. The chain couples TRBV27 to TRBJ1-4; D possibly corresponds to TRBD1 (5 bases). Looked up from germline, CDR1 is MNHEY and CDR2 is SMNVEV (reference sequence). V was trimmed by 6 bases and J by 5 bases, leaving 13 bases between them. The CDR3 is 14 residues long.

The chain has TRBV10-3 and TRBJ2-1; TRBD2 is a possible D gene (6 bases). V dropped 5 bases and J dropped 15 bases, with 14 bases sitting between them. The length of the CDR3 is 11 residues. In germline, CDR1 is ENHRY, CDR2 SYGVKD. In DNA, the CDR3 is TGTGCCATCAGTTCCCGGGACTCTACGTTCTTC. Translating gives CAISSRDSTFF.

The chain joins TRBV4-2 to TRBJ1-4; the match to TRBD1 covers 7 bases. The CDR3 sequence is 14 residues long. V lost 4 bases to trimming and J lost 7 bases; unmatched junction nucleotides: 6. The germline V gene encodes CDR1 LGHNA and CDR2 YNFKEQ. The CDR3 spells CASSLRQGGEKLFF. In DNA form, the CDR3 reads TGTGCCAGCAGCCTTCGACAGGGAGGTGAAAAACTGTTTTTT.

The chain has TRBV2 and TRBJ2-2, with D perhaps matching TRBD2 (5 bases). The germline V gene encodes CDR1 SNHLY and CDR2 FYNNEI. The CDR3 has 14 amino acids. The germline V and J ends were trimmed by 6 bases and 6 bases, with 14 bases remaining between them. CDR3 sequence (DNA): TGTGCCAGCAGCGCTTTATCAGCGGCCGGGGAGCTGTTTTTT. Its translation is CASSALSAAGELFF.

The gene calls are TRBV4-3 and TRBJ2-5; D is unresolved. V was pared by 0 bases and J by 6 bases, with 5 bases between. The CDR3 is 12 residues long. Per the germline V gene, CDR1 is LGHNA and CDR2 is YSLEER. The CDR3, as DNA: TGCGCCAGCAGCCAAGATAAAAAGACCCAGTACTTC. Protein product: CASSQDKKTQYF.

V gene TRBV19 combines with J gene TRBJ2-6; D remains ambiguous. The V gene lost 0 bases and the J gene lost 4 bases, with 10 bases spanning the gap. CDR1 is LNHDA and CDR2 is SQIVND in the germline V gene (reference sequence). The CDR3 sequence is 16 residues long. The CDR3 coding sequence is TGTGCCAGTAGTATAGACTCTTTCCCCGGGGCCAACGTCCTGACTTTC. It is translated as CASSIDSFPGANVLTF.

V gene TRBV27 combines with J gene TRBJ2-7; 8 nucleotides agree with TRBD1. The CDR3 runs to 13 residues. Germline lookup yields CDR1 MNHEY and CDR2 SMNVEV (reference sequence). Losses at the gene ends were 4 bases for V and 4 bases for J; bases not matched to a gene: 3. CDR3 loop: CASSSTGGYEQYF. The CDR3 region has the DNA TGTGCCAGCAGTTCTACAGGGGGGTACGAGCAGTACTTC.

The chain links TRBV15 to TRBJ2-7; the match to TRBD1 covers 8 bases. After removal of 3 bases from V and 0 bases from J, the junction contained 4 bases not matched to a gene. This CDR3 contains 15 residues. Germline CDR1 reads LNHNV; CDR2 reads YYDKDF (reference sequence). CDR3 DNA sequence: TGTGCCACCAGCAGTAGGGACAGGAGCTCCTACGAGCAGTACTTC. Translated: CATSSRDRSSYEQYF.